These T cell receptor beta chains were read from a single sample in a study of T cells in Graves' hyperthyroidism and ophthalmopathy. TCRdb called the multiplex PCR reads again in MiXCR, with one record for every CDR3 protein. The repertoire holds a few hundred thousand distinct CDR3 sequences, with roughly 15% as singletons. Specimen: blood. Receptors were obtained from a woman aged 40 to 55 with Graves' ophthalmopathy. Both conserved end residues are part of each CDR3. A D gene is named only where the DNA matches it firmly. Expanded clones get a size class; other rows say once, few or many, or leave the size out.

>.|few|TRBJ2-7|TRBV10-1
CASSDGDAMEQYF
TGCGCCAGCAGTGATGGAGACGCGATGGAGCAGTACTTC
>TRBD2|many|TRBJ2-3|TRBV20-1
CSALMLAAYTDTQYF
TGCAGTGCTCTCATGCTAGCGGCATACACAGATACGCAGTATTTT
>.|many|TRBJ2-3|TRBV5-1
CASSTQGVSTDTQYF
TGCGCCAGCAGCACTCAGGGTGTTAGCACAGATACGCAGTATTTT
>.|many|TRBJ2-3|TRBV18
CASSPPFPTDTQYF
TGTGCCAGCTCACCACCGTTCCCCACAGATACGCAGTATTTT
>.|many|TRBJ2-7|TRBV30
CAWSGGTSYEQYF
TGTGCCTGGAGTGGGGGCACTAGCTACGAGCAGTACTTC
>.|.|TRBJ1-6|TRBV5-6
CASSFGGTYNSPLHF
TGTGCCAGCAGCTTTGGAGGGACCTATAATTCACCCCTCCACTTT
>.|many|TRBJ2-1|TRBV7-2
CASSMDGSPYNEQFF
TGTGCCAGCAGCATGGACGGGTCCCCCTACAATGAGCAGTTCTTC
>TRBD2|many|TRBJ2-1|TRBV20-1
CSARGLAEYNEQFF
TGCAGTGCTCGTGGACTAGCGGAATACAATGAGCAGTTCTTC
>TRBD1|many|TRBJ1-2|TRBV28
CASSLERGRGYTF
TGTGCCAGCAGTTTAGAGAGGGGGCGTGGCTACACCTTC
>TRBD1|many|TRBJ1-4|TRBV20-1
CSARRTGTGGEKLFF
TGCAGTGCTAGACGAACCGGGACAGGCGGTGAAAAACTGTTTTTT
>.|many|TRBJ2-7|TRBV5-1
CASSLVGAHEQYF
TGCGCCAGCAGCTTGGTTGGGGCCCACGAGCAGTACTTC
>.|.|TRBJ1-3|TRBV28
CAGNPEQSTGNTIYF
TGTGCCGGCAACCCTGAACAAAGCACTGGAAACACCATATATTTT
>.|.|TRBJ2-3|TRBV24-1
CSTSDPTLRLSGTDTQYF
TGTTCCACCAGTGACCCTACCCTGCGACTATCGGGGACAGATACGCAGTATTTT